This T cell receptor beta chain was identified during a study of cytotoxic CD8 clonotypes in ibrutinib-treated CLL. The overall study: Response samples followed a median about 12 months of treatment, range 6 to 36. Mean yields were 255,043 productive templates and 85,000 to 95,000 productive rearrangements per sample. The study's findings and limits: There were few public clonotypes, and on treatment they contracted or stayed stable.

The CDR3 runs to 14 residues. The V and J ends lost 4 bases and 8 bases respectively, with 18 bases between them. The germline CDR1 and CDR2 sequences are SGHNT and YYREEE (reference sequence). Generated by immunoSEQ multiplex PCR, the TCRdb table keeps only in-frame clones and is missing some. The sample includes a few hundred thousand clones, roughly 67% of them seen just once. In regard to this clone: The target antigen is unknown.

The TCR was taken from a human donor with chronic lymphocytic leukemia. The sequenced sample was PBMCs, obtained after 36 months of ibrutinib treatment. The chain uses TRBV5-4 and TRBJ1-1; weak D call: TRBD1 (5 bases). The CDR3 bases are TGTGCCAGCAGCCAGTGGGGGGGTCGGAGAGAAGCTTTCTTT. Protein product: CASSQWGGRREAFF.